This is a list of T cell receptor beta chains from one sample in a study of cytomegalovirus exposure and HLA in healthy donors. Assay: immunoSEQ multiplex PCR; the TCRdb copy retains only in-frame clones and omits some. The table has 150,000 to 200,000 clones, roughly 80% seen once; the top ten hold about 1.5%. Sequencing used PBMCs. All receptors derive from a man aged 45 to 65 in good health and CMV-seropositive. The conserved cysteine and the conserved F or W are not part of the CDR3 here. A clone size is listed for some rows: how often the clone was seen (once, few, many), or a class if it is expanded.

V gene | clone size | CDR3 protein
TRBV10-3 | . | AIRGREGTYEQY
TRBV7-7 | . | ASSPELSVNEQF
TRBV5-1 | . | ASKTGGGNTIY
TRBV6-5 | . | ASTPGAGAPLEQY
TRBV5-1 | once | ASSPGQLAASSYNEQF
TRBV28 | once | ASKTGWETQY
TRBV14 | . | ASSQERDEQF
TRBV4-3 | . | ASSQHERGNEQF
TRBV28 | . | ASTPNGNTEAF
TRBV4-3 | . | ASSQDGGARFYEQY
TRBV6-5 | . | ASGIAGLSYEQY
TRBV5-1 | . | ASRLGSQETQY
TRBV6-5 | . | ASRGDRSGYGYT
TRBV6-6 | . | ASSLSGASTDTQY
TRBV10-1 | . | ASRAPRGRNYGYT
TRBV5-5 | once | ASSLGGGNQPQH
TRBV5-1 | . | ASSPGLAGGPYEQY
TRBV2 | . | ASSDPITDTQY
TRBV25-1 | . | ASSELHGTSGDNEQF
TRBV5-8 | once | ASSPRNRPSYEQY
TRBV30 | . | AWRWTTTNYGYT
TRBV5-1 | . | ASTGTGGTEAF
TRBV5-1 | . | ASSLGTGIETQY
TRBV7-9 | . | ASSSGVRGNQPQH
TRBV5-1 | . | ASSLQGTDTQY
TRBV7-8 | few | ASSWGTRRWGEQF
TRBV5-1 | . | ASSLGQPSDTQY
TRBV9 | few | ASSRNRGGTNTEAF
TRBV7-6 | . | ASSPQGAGELF
TRBV2 | . | ASSTSRGGTEAF
TRBV5-8 | once | ASSQQGTGANVLT
TRBV11-1 | . | ASSLNSRDRSNEQF
TRBV9 | . | ASSGGTSGSTYEQF
TRBV5-4 | . | ASSLGLGVAGYEQY
TRBV6-1 | . | ASIRLQGSGAPQH
TRBV30 | . | AWDRAYEQY
TRBV6-8 | . | ASSRQGRLSYNEQF
TRBV6-5 | . | ASSYSLVQSEQF
TRBV9 | . | ASSNGGTRTPGELF
TRBV18 | . | ASSPMRTGANVLT
TRBV5-1 | . | ASSPLGQGGITEAF
TRBV7-6 | . | ASSPGRGIQPQH
TRBV27 | few | ASGVGDVGLAAPYEQY
TRBV2 | . | ASTAGTENIQY
TRBV5-1 | . | ASSTGQSQANEKLF